The TCR beta chain under discussion was sequenced for a study of graft-versus-host responses after intestinal transplantation. At the level of the study: Each recipient received anti-thymocyte globulin induction, then tacrolimus and steroids for 3 to 4 years.

From germline, CDR1 is MNHEY and CDR2 SMNVEV (reference sequence). The CDR3 is made up of 13 amino acids. The V end was cut by 2 bases, the J end by 1 base, with 5 bases between. Measured with immunoSEQ multiplex PCR; TCRdb has only the in-frame clones, and not every one. The data contain some 110,000 clones, 85% to 95% of them seen just once; the ten biggest clones take up 1.2%. Concerning this clone itself: Its target is not known.

This clonotype originated in a human donor who was the organ donor for an intestinal transplant. The sequencing here drew on unstimulated CD8+ T cells sorted from spleen or lymph node cells, taken before transplant. The chain links TRBV27 to TRBJ1-1, with D tentatively TRBD1 (5 bases). The CDR3 DNA follows: TGTGCCAGCAGTTTAACAGGGAACACTGAAGCTTTCTTT. As protein: CASSLTGNTEAFF.